The subject of this entry is one TCR beta chain. This entry comes from a study of blood T cell repertoires in COVID-19. Study-wide background: Samples came from the United States, Italy and Spain, spanning acute and convalescent COVID-19. The cDNA or gDNA used as material had been derived from T cells, B-cell-depleted T cells, or PBMCs.

Under the authors' procedure: Estimates of nucleated cell counts were drawn from the amplification of reference gene primers. TCRdb's copy holds only in-frame clones and misses some; the assay was immunoSEQ multiplex PCR. The D gene and trimming were derived from the DNA, and the V and J assignments and clone size from that table. The sample contains about 140,000 clones, 81% of which appear only once. The CDR3 totals 15 residues. The trim removed 0 bases at V and 3 bases at J, leaving 5 bases unmatched. The germline gives CDR1 MGHRA, CDR2 YSYEKL. Sequenced material: peripheral blood. The sequence derives from a human donor in a cohort sampled during active COVID-19. V usage is TRBV4-1 and J usage is TRBJ2-7; the match to TRBD1 covers 7 bases. For the CDR3, the DNA is TGCGCCAGCAGCCAAGATCAGGGGGACCTCTACGAGCAGTACTTC. Translation: CASSQDQGDLYEQYF.